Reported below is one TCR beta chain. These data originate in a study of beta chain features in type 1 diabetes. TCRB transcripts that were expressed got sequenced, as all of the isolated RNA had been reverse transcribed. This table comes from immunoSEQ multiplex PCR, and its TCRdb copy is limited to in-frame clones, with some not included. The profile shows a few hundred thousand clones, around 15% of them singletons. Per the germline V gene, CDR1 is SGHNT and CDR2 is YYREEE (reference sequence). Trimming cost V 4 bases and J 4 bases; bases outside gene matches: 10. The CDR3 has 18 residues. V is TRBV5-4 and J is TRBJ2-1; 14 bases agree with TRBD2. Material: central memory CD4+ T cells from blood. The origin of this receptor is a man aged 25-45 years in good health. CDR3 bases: TGTGCCAGCAGCCCGCCGACTAGCGGGAGGGGATTTTACAATGAGCAGTTCTTC. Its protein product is CASSPPTSGRGFYNEQFF. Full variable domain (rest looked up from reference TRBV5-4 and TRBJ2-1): ETGVTQSPTHLIKTRGQQVTLRCSSQSGHNTVSWYQQALGQGPQFIFQYYREEENGRGNFPPRFSGLQFPNYSSELNVNALELDDSALYLCASSPPTSGRGFYNEQFFGPGTRLTVL.